This entry lists 22 T cell receptor beta chains sequenced from one sample in a study of T cell responses to AZD1222 COVID-19 vaccine. Here immunoSEQ multiplex PCR was the method, and the copy in TCRdb shows in-frame clones only, minus some. The table includes around 130,000 clones, approximately 92% detected once. The sequenced sample was peripheral blood, obtained 28 days after the second AZD1222 dose. The receptor set was obtained from an adult who received the AZD1222 COVID-19 vaccine.

By share, this clone ranks as medium-sized. The chain employs TRBV2 and TRBJ2-7, with 9 bases aligning to TRBD1. The V segment lost 8 bases and the J segment 0 bases; nucleotides outside the gene matches: 5. The CDR3 is 14 amino acids. Germline V gene lookup returns CDR1 SNHLY and CDR2 FYNNEI. CDR3 nucleotide sequence: TGTGCCAGCGAGGACAGGGGTAGCTCCTACGAGCAGTACTTC. The encoded protein is CASEDRGSSYEQYF.

This clone was found once. The V call is TRBV30, the J call TRBJ1-6, with D unresolved. The germline CDR1 and CDR2 sequences are GTSNPN and SVGIG (reference sequence). The CDR3 contains 12 residues. Trimming shortened V by 1 base and J by 7 bases, and 5 bases separated the two germline ends. CDR3 DNA sequence: TGTGCCTGGAGTGATCGGAATTCACCCCTCCACTTT. Its translation: CAWSDRNSPLHF.

V is TRBV30 and J is TRBJ1-6, with no clear D. The germline CDR1 and CDR2 sequences are GTSNPN and SVGIG (reference sequence). V shed 0 bases and J shed 8 bases, with 8 bases lying between them. This CDR3 comprises 13 residues. The CDR3 spells CAWSVQPDSPLHF. DNA of the CDR3: TGTGCCTGGAGTGTACAACCGGATTCACCCCTCCACTTT.

The rearrangement uses TRBV3-1 (or the pseudogene TRBV3-2) and TRBJ2-7; TRBD2 matches at 13 bases. The V segment lost 1 base and the J segment 4 bases; nucleotides outside the gene matches: 1. CDR3 length: 15 residues. The germline CDR1 and CDR2 sequences are LGHDT and YNNKEL (reference sequence). CDR3 region: CASSQGTSGGYEQYF. The CDR3 nucleotides are TGTGCCAGCAGCCAAGGGACTAGCGGGGGATACGAGCAGTACTTC.

The chain combines TRBV9 with TRBJ1-2; possible D gene TRBD1, 6 bases. Germline V gene data show CDR1 as SGDLS and CDR2 as YYNGEE. Trimming took off 4 bases at V and 0 bases at J, with 13 bases between the two ends. This CDR3 is built from 15 residues. This chain's CDR3 is CASSPGADSNYGYTF. The CDR3 DNA is TGTGCCAGCAGCCCAGGGGCTGACTCTAACTATGGCTACACCTTC.

The V gene is TRBV11-2, the J gene TRBJ1-1, with 7 bases lining up with TRBD1. Germline lookup yields CDR1 SGHAT and CDR2 FQNNGV. The CDR3 totals 13 residues. Trimming removed 5 bases from V and 6 bases from J; junction bases left unmatched: 6. Here the CDR3 reads CASSPGGTSEAFF. The CDR3 DNA reads as TGTGCCAGCAGCCCAGGGGGGACGTCTGAAGCTTTCTTT.

The gene calls are TRBV5-1 and TRBJ1-6; weak D call: TRBD1 (6 bases). V lost 2 bases and J lost 5, with 8 bases in between. This CDR3 contains 14 residues. Germline V gives CDR1 SGHRS, CDR2 YFSETQ. CDR3 sequence (DNA): TGCGCCAGCAGCTTTAGGACAGATAATTCACCCCTCCACTTT. It encodes CASSFRTDNSPLHF.

V and J are TRBV9 and TRBJ1-1; possibly TRBD1 for D (6 bases). The V gene's germline CDR1 is SGDLS and CDR2 YYNGEE. This CDR3 region has 17 residues. Trimming cost V 3 bases and J 1 base, with 19 bases left between them. The DNA of the CDR3 is TGTGCCAGCAGCGCCCCCGCGACGGGACAACCGAACACTGAAGCTTTCTTT. Translating it yields CASSAPATGQPNTEAFF.

V usage is TRBV7-9 and J usage is TRBJ1-1; D unresolved. The CDR3 extends over 15 amino acids. Germline CDR1 is SEHNR and CDR2 is FQNEAQ (reference sequence). Between the trimmed V and J ends, which lost 1 base and 1 base, there was a span of 10 bases. CDR3 DNA sequence: TGTGCCAGCAGCTTAGTCATTAGTGGGAACACTGAAGCTTTCTTT. As protein: CASSLVISGNTEAFF. Supplemented by reference TRBV7-9 and TRBJ1-1, the full variable domain reads DTGVSQNPRHKITKRGQNVTFRCDPISEHNRLYWYRQTLGQGPEFLTYFQNEAQLEKSRLLSDRFSAERPKGSFSTLEIQRTEQGDSAMYLCASSLVISGNTEAFFGQGTRLTVV.

The gene calls are TRBV18 and TRBJ1-4, with 8 bases matching TRBD1. This CDR3 is built from 14 residues. The V gene's germline CDR1 is KGHSH and CDR2 LQKENI. J was trimmed by 4 bases and V by 4 bases; bases with no gene match: 2. In DNA, the CDR3 is TGTGCCAGCTCACGTGGACAGGGTAATGAAAAACTGTTTTTT. Encoded protein: CASSRGQGNEKLFF.

The chain couples TRBV5-1 to TRBJ1-4; D is perhaps TRBD1 (6 bases). This CDR3 has 14 amino acids. The ends were cut back, 4 bases at V and 4 bases at J, with 11 bases in the middle. The germline V gene has CDR1 SGHRS and CDR2 YFSETQ. CDR3 sequence reads: CASSPDSYNEKLFF. For the CDR3, the DNA is TGCGCCAGCAGCCCGGACAGCTATAATGAAAAACTGTTTTTT.

V is TRBV5-1 and J is TRBJ2-3; D possibly uses TRBD1 or TRBD2 (5 bases each). The CDR3 runs 14 residues. From germline, CDR1 is SGHRS and CDR2 YFSETQ. Trimming took 6 bases from V and 3 from J, leaving 14 bases between them. Here the CDR3 DNA reads TGCGCCAGCACCGGGACGCAACCGACAGATACGCAGTATTTT. Protein product: CASTGTQPTDTQYF.

This chain uses TRBV5-5 with TRBJ2-3; 8 bases are a match to TRBD1. V trimming: 4 bases; J trimming: 4 bases; junction bases outside the gene matches: 5. The CDR3 runs to 14 residues. CDR1 and CDR2 from the germline V gene are SGHKS and YYEKEE (reference sequence). The CDR3 DNA follows: TGTGCCAGCAGCAGGACAGGGCGGGCAGATACGCAGTATTTT. Protein: CASSRTGRADTQYF.

The chain uses TRBV2 and TRBJ1-1; D remains ambiguous. V was cut by 4 bases and J by 2 bases, with 8 bases left in between. CDR3 length: 13 amino acids. Germline V gene lookup returns CDR1 SNHLY and CDR2 FYNNEI. CDR3 bases: TGTGCCAGCAGTGCTCAGCTTAACACTGAAGCTTTCTTT. Translated: CASSAQLNTEAFF.

The chain combines TRBV3-1 (or the pseudogene TRBV3-2) with TRBJ2-7; D not certain. With 3 bases removed from V and 6 bases from J, the gap between germline ends came to 18 bases. The CDR3 has 15 amino acids. Germline V gives CDR1 LGHDT, CDR2 YNNKEL (reference sequence). CDR3 amino acids: CASSQQELAESEQYF. CDR3 nucleotides: TGTGCCAGCAGCCAGCAAGAGCTTGCTGAGAGCGAGCAGTACTTC.

This clone was observed a single time. J is TRBJ1-2 and V is TRBV3-1 (or the pseudogene TRBV3-2); D is uncertain. Germline-derived CDR1 and CDR2 are LGHDT and YNNKEL (reference sequence). The CDR3 spans 16 residues. V was clipped by 0 bases and J by 6 bases, with 17 bases between them. The CDR3 bases are TGTGCCAGCAGCCAAGATTTGGCCACTACTGCGGATGGCTACACCTTC. This encodes CASSQDLATTADGYTF.

V usage is TRBV27 and J usage is TRBJ2-2; D might be TRBD1 or TRBD2, each matching 5 bases. Trimming removed 7 bases from V and 1 base from J, with 16 bases in between. The CDR3 has 16 residues. Per the germline V gene, CDR1 is MNHEY and CDR2 is SMNVEV (reference sequence). The CDR3 spells CASTQGPSWNTGELFF. The CDR3 nucleotides read TGTGCCAGCACCCAGGGTCCTAGCTGGAACACCGGGGAGCTGTTTTTT.

The J gene is TRBJ1-5, the V gene TRBV19; 7 positions match TRBD1. Germline trimming cut 0 bases from V and 7 bases from J; bases unmatched to any gene: 6. CDR1 is LNHDA and CDR2 is SQIVND in the germline V gene (reference sequence). This CDR3 spans 15 amino acids. CDR3 amino acids: CASSIDQGGGQPQHF. Here the CDR3 DNA reads TGTGCCAGTAGTATAGATCAGGGAGGGGGCCAGCCCCAGCATTTT.

The V gene is TRBV18, the J gene TRBJ2-5; TRBD2 aligns across 7 bases. V was pared by 2 bases and J by 5 bases, with 8 bases of the junction left unmatched. Germline assignment: CDR1 KGHSH and CDR2 LQKENI. The CDR3 covers 15 residues. CDR3 bases: TGTGCCAGCTCACCAATCGGACTAGTTTCTGAGACCCAGTACTTC. Its translation: CASSPIGLVSETQYF.

This clone was seen more than once but under ten times. The V call is TRBV4-1, the J call TRBJ1-1; no firm D call. The germline V and J ends were trimmed by 0 bases and 3 bases, with 17 bases remaining between them. Germline V gene data show CDR1 as MGHRA and CDR2 as YSYEKL. The CDR3 is 17 amino acids. CDR3 in amino acids: CASSQDFGGMADTEAFF. The CDR3 nucleotides read TGCGCCAGCAGCCAAGATTTCGGTGGAATGGCGGACACTGAAGCTTTCTTT.

V and J are TRBV30 and TRBJ2-1; D is possibly TRBD1 or TRBD2 (5 bases each). This CDR3 spans 15 amino acids. Trimming pared 6 bases from V and 1 base from J, leaving 16 bases between. Germline CDR1 and CDR2: GTSNPN and SVGIG (reference sequence). CDR3 amino acids: CACGHHPGSYNEQFF. CDR3 coding DNA: TGTGCCTGCGGACACCACCCGGGGTCCTACAATGAGCAGTTCTTC.

The chain joins TRBV19 to TRBJ1-2; no clear D. V lost 0 bases and J 3 bases, leaving 8 bases between the germline ends. Germline lookup yields CDR1 LNHDA and CDR2 SQIVND (reference sequence). The CDR3 extends over 14 amino acids. CDR3 DNA: TGTGCCAGTAGTATAGACGGACGAGACTATGGCTACACCTTC. Protein sequence: CASSIDGRDYGYTF.